This entry is about one T cell receptor (beta chain). The data were produced by immunoSEQ multiplex PCR, yet TCRdb's version contains in-frame clones alone and is incomplete. The sample records 250,000 to 300,000 clones, roughly four fifths being singletons. The sample belongs to a study of control samples from healthy donors and cancer patients. The sample was PBMCs. The clonotype originates from a woman aged 55 to 70 with lung cancer.

In nucleotides, the CDR3 is TGTGCCAGCTGGGAGACTAAACAAGAGACCCAGTACTTC. Protein: CASWETKQETQYF. The J gene is TRBJ2-5, the V gene TRBV6-5; perhaps TRBD2 as D (5 bases). Germline V gene data show CDR1 as MNHEY and CDR2 as SVGAGI. This CDR3 spans 13 amino acids. Trimming shortened V by 8 bases and J by 2 bases, and 12 bases separated the two germline ends.